The 14 T cell receptor beta chains listed next were all sequenced from one sample in a study of blood T cell repertoires in COVID-19. Data came from immunoSEQ multiplex PCR; TCRdb stores just in-frame clones and leaves some out. The sample records a few hundred thousand clones, around 90% being singletons. Sequences were obtained from peripheral blood. The receptors were sampled from a woman between 40 and 50 years old who had recovered from COVID-19.

A single count supports this clone. J is TRBJ1-6 and V is TRBV7-9; 9 nucleotides align to TRBD1. The trim removed 5 bases at V and 8 bases at J, leaving 4 bases unmatched. The CDR3 has 14 amino acids. Germline V gene lookup returns CDR1 SEHNR and CDR2 FQNEAQ (reference sequence). The CDR3: CASSPGTGYSPLHF. The CDR3 DNA reads TGTGCCAGCAGCCCCGGGACAGGGTATTCACCCCTCCACTTT.

The V gene is TRBV5-6, the J gene TRBJ2-7; 9 bases agree with TRBD2. V was clipped by 6 bases and J by 4 bases; unmatched bases: 11. Per the germline V gene, CDR1 is SGHDT and CDR2 is YYEEEE. The CDR3 is made up of 15 amino acids. This CDR3 is CASISTGTSTYEQYF. The CDR3 nucleotides are TGTGCCAGCATCTCGACCGGGACTAGCACTTACGAGCAGTACTTC.

The V gene is TRBV3-1 (or the pseudogene TRBV3-2), the J gene TRBJ1-1, with no clear D. Trimming removed 0 bases from V and 0 bases from J, with 8 bases in between. Germline-derived CDR1 and CDR2 are LGHDT and YNNKEL (reference sequence). The CDR3 length is 15 residues. The CDR3 sequence is CASSQDFRVNTEAFF. CDR3 in DNA: TGTGCCAGCAGCCAAGATTTCCGGGTGAACACTGAAGCTTTCTTT.

This sequence joins TRBV29-1 and TRBJ1-2; 10 nucleotides line up with TRBD1. The CDR3 spans 12 residues. Germline V gene sequence: CDR1 SQVTM, CDR2 ANQGSEA. The junction had 0 bases not matched to a gene; V was cut back by 4 bases and J by 4 bases. The chain's CDR3 is CSVGDRGYGYTF. The CDR3 DNA follows: TGCAGCGTTGGGGACAGGGGCTATGGCTACACCTTC.

The CDR3 DNA reads TGCAGCGTTGACAGGGAGGGCTTCCAGGAGACCCAGTACTTC. This gives the protein CSVDREGFQETQYF. This sequence joins TRBV29-1 and TRBJ2-5; the match to TRBD2 covers 7 bases. Germline V gene sequence: CDR1 SQVTM, CDR2 ANQGSEA. There are 14 residues in the CDR3. Unmatched junction bases numbered 9, after V lost 3 bases and J lost 5 bases.

The rearrangement joins TRBV11-3 to TRBJ2-2; D gene unclear. The CDR3 is made up of 13 amino acids. The V gene's germline CDR1 is SGHNT and CDR2 YENEEA. V was pared by 4 bases and J by 6 bases, with 9 bases between. The CDR3 bases are TGTGCCAGCAGCTCTAATTACGCCGGGGAGCTGTTTTTT. Translated, it gives CASSSNYAGELFF.

The V gene is TRBV7-9, the J gene TRBJ2-1; tentatively, D is TRBD1 (5 bases). Trimming took off 1 base at V and 6 bases at J, with 16 bases between the two ends. The CDR3 consists of 16 residues. CDR1 SEHNR and CDR2 FQNEAQ come from the germline V gene (reference sequence). The CDR3 DNA is TGTGCCAGCAGCTTAGAGGACAAGCTATTTCCCAATGAGCAGTTCTTC. Translating gives CASSLEDKLFPNEQFF.

Notes on this clone: This may come from a read error, since a much larger clone is one base off. The chain combines TRBV5-4 with TRBJ2-1; TRBD1 aligns across 8 bases. Germline assignment: CDR1 SGHNT and CDR2 YYREEE (reference sequence). The trim removed 2 bases at V and 3 bases at J, leaving 4 bases unmatched. This CDR3 contains 15 residues. The CDR3 loop is CASSFDRGGYNEQFF. DNA of the CDR3: TGTGCCAGCAGCTTCGACAGGGGTGGCTACAATGAGCAGTTCTTC.

Of note for this clone: Its ends do not fully match the called genes, so a read error is possible. The rearrangement links TRBV4-1 to TRBJ2-4; 8 bases agree with TRBD1. CDR1 and CDR2 from the germline V gene are MGHRA and YSYEKL. This CDR3 region has 16 residues. The CDR3 bases are TGCGCCAGCAGCCCGACCGGAAAGGGACAGGCCCATGTCGCTTGGTTC. Residues: CASSPTGKGQAHVAWF.

The V and J genes are TRBV27 and TRBJ2-7, with TRBD2 matching 9 bases. Germline lookup yields CDR1 MNHEY and CDR2 SMNVEV (reference sequence). J was trimmed by 4 bases and V by 8 bases; bases with no gene match: 6. This CDR3 is built from 13 residues. The DNA for the CDR3 is TGTGCCAGCGGTCGGACTAGCGAGTACGAGCAGTACTTC. It codes for CASGRTSEYEQYF.

The J gene is TRBJ1-2, the V gene TRBV19; D gene unclear. V was trimmed by 5 bases and J by 2 bases, leaving 6 bases between them. The CDR3 runs 12 residues. Germline assignment: CDR1 LNHDA and CDR2 SQIVND (reference sequence). The CDR3 is CASSVINYGYTF. Here the CDR3 DNA reads TGTGCCAGTAGTGTAATAAACTATGGCTACACCTTC.

The chain uses TRBV19 and TRBJ1-1, with D uncertain. There are 12 residues in the CDR3. Germline V gives CDR1 LNHDA, CDR2 SQIVND (reference sequence). Trimming cost V 8 bases and J 2 bases, with 9 bases left between them. Written as DNA, the CDR3 is TGTGCCAGTTCGGTCTATAACACTGAAGCTTTCTTT. Protein: CASSVYNTEAFF.

The table lists this clone with a few counts. The gene calls are TRBV18 and TRBJ2-7; tentatively, D is TRBD1 (5 bases). Trimming cost V 3 bases and J 7 bases, with 16 bases left between them. This CDR3 is built from 14 residues. Germline CDR1 reads KGHSH; CDR2 reads LQKENI. CDR3 in amino acids: CASSPSRGPEEQYF. For the CDR3, the DNA is TGTGCCAGCTCACCCTCAAGGGGTCCAGAAGAGCAGTACTTC.

This clone was picked up one time. The chain uses TRBV5-4 and TRBJ2-5; TRBD2 matches 11 bases. The V and J ends lost 5 bases and 2 bases, in that order; junction bases with no gene match: 5. CDR3 length: 15 residues. The V gene's germline CDR1 is SGHNT and CDR2 YYREEE (reference sequence). In nucleotides, the CDR3 is TGTGCCAGCAGGGGAACTAGCGGGAGACAAGAGACCCAGTACTTC. Encoded protein: CASRGTSGRQETQYF.